One and the same sample provided the 4 T cell receptor beta chains below, sequenced in a study of T cells after yellow fever vaccination (dated by TCRdb to about 2019). Library creation used 5' RACE. The reads were generated on an Illumina HiSeq 2500. TCRdb's own reprocessing of the public reads used fastp at Q25 and MiXCR and kept productive beta chains. Rows merge per CDR3 protein into single entries with the most common DNA and genes. This sample holds approximately 300,000 distinct CDR3 sequences; around 13% were observed only once. Roughly 0.5% of the sample belongs to the ten largest clones. The sample's treatment or condition, from its label and the paper: live attenuated yellow fever vaccine strain. The material was CD4+ T cells sorted from PBMCs, obtained 45 days after the yellow fever booster vaccination. The receptors originated from a man aged 25 to 40 who received the YFV17D yellow fever vaccine.

The rearrangement uses TRBV5-1 and TRBJ2-3; 9 bases are shared with TRBD1. Germline V lookup: CDR1 SGHRS, CDR2 YFSETQ. J lost 2 bases, V lost 1 base, and 8 bases had no gene match. CDR3 length: 17 residues. Written as DNA, the CDR3 is TGCGCCAGCAGCTTGCCCGACAGGGGGTCCAACACAGATACGCAGTATTTT. It codes for CASSLPDRGSNTDTQYF.

This clonotype was detected a few times. The chain joins TRBV6-6 to TRBJ2-1; D might be TRBD2 (6 bases). This CDR3 is built from 13 residues. The V gene lost 5 bases and the J gene lost 7 bases, with 12 bases spanning the gap. Germline values: CDR1 MNHNY, CDR2 SVGAGI (reference sequence). The CDR3 nucleotides read TGTGCCAGCAGTCCGACTAGTTCAAATGAGCAGTTCTTC. Its translation: CASSPTSSNEQFF.

This clonotype was observed a few times. The CDR3 DNA sequence: TGCGCCAGCATGGGTTCAGCAGATACGCAGTATTTT. Amino acid sequence: CASMGSADTQYF. This chain uses TRBV5-1 with TRBJ2-3; no definite D call. The CDR3 consists of 12 residues. In germline, CDR1 is SGHRS, CDR2 YFSETQ. V was pared by 6 bases and J by 4 bases, with 9 bases between.

The V and J genes are TRBV20-1 and TRBJ2-1; D gene uncertain. CDR1 is DFQATT and CDR2 is SNEGSKA in the germline V gene (reference sequence). The length of the CDR3 is 15 residues. The ends were cut back, 0 bases at V and 8 bases at J, with 17 bases in the middle. The CDR3, as DNA: TGCAGTGCTAGAGATAGTGCCTTAAAATCGGATGAGCAGTTCTTC. Amino acid sequence: CSARDSALKSDEQFF.